Listed below are T cell receptor beta chains from one sample, sequenced in a study of blood T cell repertoires in COVID-19. Clones were sequenced by immunoSEQ multiplex PCR, and TCRdb holds only the in-frame ones, with some missing. The profile shows roughly 260,000 clones, about 89% of them singletons. The sequenced sample was PBMCs or T cells enriched from blood (not recorded which). The receptors stem from a woman between 18 and 29 years old who had recovered from COVID-19. CDR3s include the opening cysteine and the closing phenylalanine or tryptophan. The D gene is left open where the match is weak. The size of a clone is reported for some rows only, either as once, few or many, or as a class for expanded clones.

CDR3 DNA,CDR3 protein,D gene,clone size,V gene,J gene
TGTGCCAGTAGTCCCCCAGGGGGGAACACCGGGGAGCTGTTTTTT,CASSPPGGNTGELFF,TRBD1,NA,TRBV19,TRBJ2-2
TGTGCCAGCAGTTTCGTCGGGTTAAACAATGAGCAGTTCTTC,CASSFVGLNNEQFF,NA,NA,TRBV28,TRBJ2-1
TGCGCCAGCAGTGTGAGTAGCGGCTCCTACAATGAGCAGTTCTTC,CASSVSSGSYNEQFF,NA,NA,TRBV10-1,TRBJ2-1
TGCGCCAGCAGCTTGGTAGCAGGGGGTACCGGGGAGCTGTTTTTT,CASSLVAGGTGELFF,TRBD1,once,TRBV5-1,TRBJ2-2
TGTGCCAGCAGCTTCGAGCAGGGGGCGTTTAAGGGCTACACCTTC,CASSFEQGAFKGYTF,TRBD1,NA,TRBV5-4,TRBJ1-2
TGTGCCAGCTCACCCTCCGGGACTAGCGGAGAGACCCAGTACTTC,CASSPSGTSGETQYF,TRBD2,NA,TRBV18,TRBJ2-5
TGTGCCAGCAGCTTAAGACAGGGCACAGATACGCAGTATTTT,CASSLRQGTDTQYF,NA,NA,TRBV11-3,TRBJ2-3
TGTGCCAGCAGCGTAGCTGGGGGCCTACCAACAGATACGCAGTATTTT,CASSVAGGLPTDTQYF,NA,NA,TRBV9,TRBJ2-3
TGTGCCAGCAGCGTTGGCGGGGGGTACAATGAGCAGTTCTTC,CASSVGGGYNEQFF,TRBD2,NA,TRBV9,TRBJ2-1
TGTGCCAGCAGTTTATCGACTGGGACAAACACTGAAGCTTTCTTT,CASSLSTGTNTEAFF,NA,NA,TRBV27,TRBJ1-1
TGTGCCAGCAGTTTAATGACTAGCGGGAGGCGCGTGGAGCTGTTTTTT,CASSLMTSGRRVELFF,TRBD2,NA,TRBV28,TRBJ2-2
TGTGCCAGCTCACGAGAGACAGGGGTAAACTATGGCTACACCTTC,CASSRETGVNYGYTF,TRBD1,NA,TRBV18,TRBJ1-2
TGTGCCAGCAGTTATCGGGGACAGTCTAATTCACCCCTCCACTTT,CASSYRGQSNSPLHF,TRBD1,NA,TRBV6-5,TRBJ1-6
TGCAGTGCTTGGAGGAACACTGAAGCTTTCTTT,CSAWRNTEAFF,NA,NA,TRBV20-1,TRBJ1-1
TGTGCCAGCGGGGGACTAGCGGGTTCCAATGAGCAGTTCTTC,CASGGLAGSNEQFF,TRBD2,NA,TRBV2,TRBJ2-1
TGTGCCAGCAGCCTGATGGAGGGATATGGCTACACCTTC,CASSLMEGYGYTF,NA,NA,TRBV7-9,TRBJ1-2
TGTGCCAGCAGCTTCGCCGCGGGAGTGGGCGACACTGAAGCTTTCTTT,CASSFAAGVGDTEAFF,NA,NA,TRBV5-6,TRBJ1-1